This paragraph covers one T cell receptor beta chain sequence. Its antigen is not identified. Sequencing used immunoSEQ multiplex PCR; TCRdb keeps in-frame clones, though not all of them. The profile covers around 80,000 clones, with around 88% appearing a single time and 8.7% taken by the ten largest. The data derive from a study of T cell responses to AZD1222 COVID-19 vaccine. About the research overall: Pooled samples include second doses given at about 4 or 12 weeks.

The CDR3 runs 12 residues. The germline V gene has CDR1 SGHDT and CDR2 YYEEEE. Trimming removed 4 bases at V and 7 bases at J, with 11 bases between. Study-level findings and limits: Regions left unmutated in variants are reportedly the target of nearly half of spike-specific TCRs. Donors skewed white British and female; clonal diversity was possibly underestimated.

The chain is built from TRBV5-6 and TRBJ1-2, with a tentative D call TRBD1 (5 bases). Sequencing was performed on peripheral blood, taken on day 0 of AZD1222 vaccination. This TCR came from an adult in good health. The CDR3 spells CASSPRVGGYTF. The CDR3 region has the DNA TGTGCCAGCAGCCCCAGGGTAGGTGGCTACACCTTC.